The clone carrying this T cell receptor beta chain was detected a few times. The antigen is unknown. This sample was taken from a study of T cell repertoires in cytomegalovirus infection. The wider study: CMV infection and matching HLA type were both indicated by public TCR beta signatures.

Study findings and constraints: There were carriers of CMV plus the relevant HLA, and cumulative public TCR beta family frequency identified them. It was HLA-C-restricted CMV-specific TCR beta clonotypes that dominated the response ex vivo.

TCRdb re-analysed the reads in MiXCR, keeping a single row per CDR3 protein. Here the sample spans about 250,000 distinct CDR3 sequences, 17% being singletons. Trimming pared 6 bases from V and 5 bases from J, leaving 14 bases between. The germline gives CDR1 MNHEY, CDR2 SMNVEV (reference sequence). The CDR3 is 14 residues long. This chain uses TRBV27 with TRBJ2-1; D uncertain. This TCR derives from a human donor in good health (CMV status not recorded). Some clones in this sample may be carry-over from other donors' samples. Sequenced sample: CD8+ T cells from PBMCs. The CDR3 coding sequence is TGTGCCAGCAGCTCGGCAGGCCCCCACAATGAGCAGTTCTTC. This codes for CASSSAGPHNEQFF.